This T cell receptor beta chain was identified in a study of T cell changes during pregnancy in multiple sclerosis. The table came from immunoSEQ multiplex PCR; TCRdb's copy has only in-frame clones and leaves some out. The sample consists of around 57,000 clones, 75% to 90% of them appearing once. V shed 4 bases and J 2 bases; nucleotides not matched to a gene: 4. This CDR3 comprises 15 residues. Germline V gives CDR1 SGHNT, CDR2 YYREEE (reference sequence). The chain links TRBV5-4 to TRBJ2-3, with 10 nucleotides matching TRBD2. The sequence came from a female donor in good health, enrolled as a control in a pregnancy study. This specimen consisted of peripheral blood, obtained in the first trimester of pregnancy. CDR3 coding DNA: TGTGCCAGCAGCCCACTAGCGGGGTTCACAGATACGCAGTATTTT. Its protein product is CASSPLAGFTDTQYF.